Below are 5 T cell receptor beta chains sequenced from a single sample in a study of CD8 T cells in Susac syndrome. Roughly 0.45 to 1 ug RNA was reverse transcribed with random hexamers. From the immunoSEQ multiplex PCR reads, TCRdb called clonotypes with MiXCR, one entry per CDR3 protein. The repertoire includes 300,000 to 350,000 distinct CDR3 sequences, 92% of them detected once, and about 0.07% sits in the top ten. Sequencing was performed on CD4+ T cells from PBMCs. The receptors shown here come from a human donor with multiple sclerosis.

This clonotype was seen a single time. The rearrangement joins TRBV7-2 to TRBJ2-2; D call uncertain. Trimming shortened V by 5 bases and J by 7 bases, and 11 bases separated the two germline ends. The CDR3 has 13 amino acids. From germline, CDR1 is SGHTA and CDR2 FQGNSA. DNA of the CDR3: TGTGCCAGCAGCCGCGACTTTGGCGGGGAGCTGTTTTTT. This encodes CASSRDFGGELFF. The full variable domain, rest sourced from reference TRBV7-2 and TRBJ2-2, is GAGVSQSPSNKVTEKGKDVELRCDPISGHTALYWYRQSLGQGLEFLIYFQGNSAPDKSGLPSDRFSAERTGGSVSTLTIQRTQQEDSAVYLCASSRDFGGELFFGEGSRLTVL.

This chain links TRBV20-1 with TRBJ2-3; the D gene is possibly TRBD1 (5 bases). Germline V gene lookup returns CDR1 DFQATT and CDR2 SNEGSKA (reference sequence). CDR3 size: 14 residues. Between the trimmed V and J ends, which lost 5 bases and 4 bases, there was a span of 16 bases. CDR3 protein: CSADGNRGADTQYF. For the CDR3, the DNA is TGCAGTGCTGATGGCAATAGGGGCGCAGATACGCAGTATTTT.

This rearrangement joins TRBV29-1 to TRBJ1-2; 12 positions agree with TRBD1. The CDR3 has 15 residues. The ends lost 5 bases at V and 4 bases at J; junction bases unmatched: 8. Germline V CDR1 and CDR2: SQVTM, ANQGSEA. The CDR3 is CSVSRDRGLIYGYTF. The CDR3 DNA follows: TGCAGCGTTAGCCGGGACAGGGGGCTTATCTATGGCTACACCTTC. Full variable domain (remainder filled in from reference TRBV29-1 and TRBJ1-2): SAVISQKPSRDICQRGTSLTIQCQVDSQVTMMFWYRQQPGQSLTLIATANQGSEATYESGFVIDKFPISRPNLTFSTLTVSNMSPEDSSIYLCSVSRDRGLIYGYTFGSGTRLTVV.

The chain has TRBV3-1 and TRBJ2-1; the D is unclear. This CDR3 is 15 amino acids long. Germline assignment: CDR1 LGHDT and CDR2 YNNKEL (reference sequence). The germline V and J ends were trimmed by 1 base and 4 bases, with 11 bases remaining between them. CDR3 protein: CASSQGPSRYNEQFF. The DNA of the CDR3 is TGTGCCAGCAGCCAAGGCCCCTCTAGGTACAATGAGCAGTTCTTC.

The chain links TRBV20-1 to TRBJ2-7, with 8 positions matching TRBD1. Germline V gives CDR1 DFQATT, CDR2 SNEGSKA (reference sequence). This CDR3 has 14 residues. This chain's CDR3 is CSVRGQGASYEQYF. CDR3 nucleotide sequence: TGCAGCGTCCGGGGTCAGGGGGCATCCTACGAGCAGTACTTC.